The 24 T cell receptor beta chains reported below all come from one sample, sequenced in a study of blood T cell repertoires in COVID-19. Generated by immunoSEQ multiplex PCR, the TCRdb table keeps only in-frame clones and is missing some. The top ten hold roughly 1.4% of the sample, which has 63,000 or so clones, around 92% seen once. The specimen sequenced was peripheral blood. The receptor source for this set is a man aged 60 to 75 with acute or convalescent COVID-19.

The genes are TRBV19 and TRBJ1-2, with TRBD1 as a possible D gene (5 bases). Deletions cut 6 bases from V and 3 bases from J, with 14 bases between. The CDR3 has 14 amino acids. Per germline, CDR1 LNHDA and CDR2 SQIVND (reference sequence). CDR3 nucleotide sequence: TGTGCCAGTAGCCTTGCGGGACTGGACTATGGCTACACCTTC. Translated, it gives CASSLAGLDYGYTF.

The V call is TRBV11-2, the J call TRBJ2-3, with TRBD1 matching over 8 bases. J gave up 1 base and V 5 bases, and 5 bases lay outside the gene matches. The V gene's germline CDR1 is SGHAT and CDR2 FQNNGV. The CDR3 extends over 15 amino acids. CDR3: CASSKGQGGTDTQYF. The CDR3 DNA sequence: TGTGCCAGCAGCAAAGGACAGGGTGGCACAGATACGCAGTATTTT.

V and J are TRBV2 and TRBJ1-6; TRBD1 aligns across 7 bases. This CDR3 contains 16 residues. The germline V gene has CDR1 SNHLY and CDR2 FYNNEI. V lost 5 bases and J lost 0; bases outside the gene matches: 4. The CDR3 nucleotides read TGTGCCAGCAGTAAACAGGGGAGCTCCTATAATTCACCCCTCCACTTT. Encoded protein: CASSKQGSSYNSPLHF.

The chain is built from TRBV10-2 and TRBJ2-1; the match to TRBD1 covers 7 bases. The CDR3 consists of 18 residues. The germline V gene has CDR1 WSHSY and CDR2 SAAADI. Trimming at V came to 5 bases and at J to 4 bases, leaving 17 bases not matched to a gene. CDR3 nucleotides: TGCGCCAGCAGTCCGACAGGGTCGGTGAAAGTCCTATACAATGAGCAGTTCTTC. It codes for CASSPTGSVKVLYNEQFF.

V and J are TRBV6-6 and TRBJ1-2; 7 nucleotides agree with TRBD1. V was pared by 5 bases and J by 8 bases, with 11 bases of the junction left unmatched. The CDR3 covers 14 residues. Germline V gives CDR1 MNHNY, CDR2 SVGAGI (reference sequence). The CDR3 bases are TGTGCCAGCAGTAGGGGAGACAGGGTGCGGGGCTACACCTTC. Protein: CASSRGDRVRGYTF.

This sequence joins TRBV5-8 and TRBJ1-2; D ambiguous. Deletions cut 7 bases from V and 4 bases from J, with 8 bases between. The CDR3 is 11 amino acids. Germline V gives CDR1 SGHTS, CDR2 YDEGEE. CDR3 coding DNA: TGTGCCAGCGTAGCGGGCTATGGCTACACCTTC. This encodes CASVAGYGYTF.

This clone has a single count. The chain recombines TRBV5-1 with TRBJ2-1; TRBD1 matches at 7 bases. J gave up 8 bases and V 0 bases, and 11 bases lay outside the gene matches. The CDR3 sequence is 16 residues long. The germline V gene encodes CDR1 SGHRS and CDR2 YFSETQ. CDR3 residues: CASSLGARTGADEQFF. The CDR3 coding sequence is TGCGCCAGCAGCTTGGGGGCCCGGACAGGAGCGGATGAGCAGTTCTTC.

In this sample, this clone turned up a few times. The rearrangement joins TRBV24-1 to TRBJ1-2, with 7 positions matching TRBD1. The germline CDR1 and CDR2 sequences are KGHDR and SFDVKD. The CDR3 is made up of 14 amino acids. V shed 2 bases, J shed 4 bases, and the junction held 3 bases outside the gene matches. CDR3 in DNA: TGTGCCACCAGTGATTACAGGGGAAGCTATGGCTACACCTTC. Translating gives CATSDYRGSYGYTF.

This clone was seen just once. The CDR3 reads CASSRDSGGAGGIQYF. The CDR3 nucleotides read TGTGCCAGCAGCCGAGATTCGGGGGGGGCCGGAGGCATTCAGTACTTC. The chain employs TRBV3-1 (or the pseudogene TRBV3-2) and TRBJ2-4; 8 bases match TRBD2. V was pared by 4 bases and J by 9 bases, with 14 bases of the junction left unmatched. This CDR3 comprises 16 residues. Germline V gene data show CDR1 as LGHDT and CDR2 as YNNKEL (reference sequence).

Note on this clone: Distinct nucleotide sequences in the sample also encode this CDR3. This rearrangement joins TRBV30 to TRBJ2-7, with a tentative D call TRBD2 (6 bases). CDR3 length: 14 residues. The ends were cut back, 0 bases at V and 4 bases at J, with 13 bases in the middle. The V gene's germline CDR1 is GTSNPN and CDR2 SVGIG (reference sequence). CDR3 coding DNA: TGTGCCTGGAGTGTCGGGGGAAGCTCTTACGAGCAGTACTTC. Translating gives CAWSVGGSSYEQYF.

The chain is built from TRBV4-1 and TRBJ2-3, with 7 bases identical to TRBD2. V was pared by 6 bases and J by 2 bases, with 11 bases of the junction left unmatched. This CDR3 region has 16 residues. CDR1 is MGHRA, CDR2 YSYEKL, per germline. The CDR3 bases are TGCGCCAGCAGTCGCCCGAGCGGGGTATACACAGATACGCAGTATTTT. Encoded protein: CASSRPSGVYTDTQYF.

This chain joins TRBV19 and TRBJ1-1; D remains unclear. The CDR3 covers 15 residues. The germline V gene has CDR1 LNHDA and CDR2 SQIVND (reference sequence). The ends were cut back, 6 bases at V and 1 base at J, with 15 bases in the middle. Written as DNA, the CDR3 is TGTGCCAGTAGACCCTACCTTTCAGGGAACACTGAAGCTTTCTTT. It yields the protein CASRPYLSGNTEAFF.

The chain recombines TRBV6-6 with TRBJ2-4, with 10 nucleotides matching TRBD1. The CDR3 loop spans 15 amino acids. With V trimmed by 0 bases and J by 6 bases, 2 bases remained unmatched. Germline V gene sequence: CDR1 MNHNY, CDR2 SVGAGI (reference sequence). CDR3 in DNA: TGTGCCAGCAGTTACTCCTGGGACAGGGGAAACATTCAGTACTTC. It encodes CASSYSWDRGNIQYF.

The chain is built from TRBV11-2 and TRBJ1-3; D ambiguous. Per germline, CDR1 SGHAT and CDR2 FQNNGV. The CDR3 contains 16 residues. V was cut by 2 bases and J by 0 bases, with 11 bases left in between. The CDR3 DNA reads TGTGCCAGCAGCTTAACCGACACCTCCTCTGGAAACACCATATATTTT. Translating gives CASSLTDTSSGNTIYF.

This sequence joins TRBV12-3 or TRBV12-4 and TRBJ1-1; possible D gene TRBD1, 5 bases. The CDR3 covers 12 residues. Trimming pared 1 base from V and 6 bases from J, leaving 6 bases between. CDR3 residues: CASSLGGPEAFF. DNA for the CDR3: TGTGCCAGCAGTTTAGGGGGCCCTGAAGCTTTCTTT.

J is TRBJ1-6 and V is TRBV4-1; possible D gene TRBD1, 6 bases. The CDR3 has 15 residues. V shed 3 bases and J shed 9 bases, with 15 bases lying between them. Germline CDR1 and CDR2: MGHRA and YSYEKL. CDR3 amino acids: CASSQSRGSSSPLHF. The DNA for the CDR3 is TGCGCCAGCAGCCAGTCCAGGGGCTCGAGTTCACCCCTCCACTTT.

The chain is built from TRBV29-1 and TRBJ1-1; 8 bases align to TRBD1. The germline V gene has CDR1 SQVTM and CDR2 ANQGSEA. This CDR3 contains 13 residues. The J segment lost 1 base and the V segment lost 7 bases, leaving 5 bases of the junction unmatched. CDR3 bases: TGCAGCGCCGGAACAGGGGGGAACACTGAAGCTTTCTTT. Its translation is CSAGTGGNTEAFF. The full variable domain, in which reference TRBV29-1 and TRBJ1-1 provide the parts outside the CDR3, is SAVISQKPSRDICQRGTSLTIQCQVDSQVTMMFWYRQQPGQSLTLIATANQGSEATYESGFVIDKFPISRPNLTFSTLTVSNMSPEDSSIYLCSAGTGGNTEAFFGQGTRLTVV.

The V call is TRBV27, the J call TRBJ2-1; perhaps TRBD2 as D (5 bases). CDR1 is MNHEY, CDR2 SMNVEV, per germline (reference sequence). With 4 bases removed from V and 6 bases from J, the gap between germline ends came to 10 bases. The CDR3 has 13 residues. The CDR3 nucleotides are TGTGCCAGCAGTTCTAAGAGGGTCAATGAGCAGTTCTTC. Amino acid sequence: CASSSKRVNEQFF.

This chain uses TRBV6-5 with TRBJ1-5, with D possibly being TRBD1 (6 bases). V lost 7 bases, J lost 6 bases, and 16 bases lay in between. The CDR3 totals 14 residues. CDR1 is MNHEY, CDR2 SVGAGI, per germline. The CDR3 here is CASTKGGHSQPQHF. The CDR3 nucleotides read TGTGCCAGCACCAAGGGGGGGCATAGTCAGCCCCAGCATTTT.

As concerns this clone: At one of its ends the junction is not consistent with the germline gene, which may arise from a read error. This chain connects TRBV7-7 to TRBJ2-5, with 7 bases matching TRBD2. Germline CDR1 SSHAT, CDR2 FNYEAQ (reference sequence). The CDR3 loop spans 15 amino acids. The CDR3 sequence: CASSLGRETRETQYF. The CDR3 DNA reads TGTGCTAGCAGCTTAGGGAGGGAAACACGAGAGACCCAGTACTTC.

The rearrangement joins TRBV5-1 to TRBJ2-3; TRBD1 is a possible D gene (5 bases). Trimming removed 1 base from V and 4 bases from J, with 7 bases in between. Germline-derived CDR1 and CDR2 are SGHRS and YFSETQ. The CDR3 runs to 13 residues. For the CDR3, the DNA is TGCGCCAGCAGCTTGCAGGGTCCAGATACGCAGTATTTT. Protein sequence: CASSLQGPDTQYF.

This clone was observed once. The chain links TRBV7-8 to TRBJ1-5; D ambiguous. The CDR3 covers 14 residues. Germline assignment: CDR1 SGHVS and CDR2 FQNEAQ. Trimming removed 2 bases from V and 4 bases from J, with 9 bases in between. CDR3 DNA: TGTGCCAGCAGCTTATTACACCCAAATCAGCCCCAGCATTTT. As protein: CASSLLHPNQPQHF.

This rearrangement joins TRBV29-1 to TRBJ1-2; D is uncertain. Germline assignment: CDR1 SQVTM and CDR2 ANQGSEA. The CDR3 is 12 residues long. V was pared by 3 bases and J by 5 bases, with 10 bases between. The CDR3 is CSVEALGYGYTF. The DNA of the CDR3 is TGCAGCGTTGAGGCCCTCGGGTATGGCTACACCTTC. The variable domain in full, completed from reference TRBV29-1 and TRBJ1-2, reads SAVISQKPSRDICQRGTSLTIQCQVDSQVTMMFWYRQQPGQSLTLIATANQGSEATYESGFVIDKFPISRPNLTFSTLTVSNMSPEDSSIYLCSVEALGYGYTFGSGTRLTVV.

The chain is built from TRBV1 and TRBJ2-1; the table calls TRBD2, which could not be checked here. TRBV1 is labeled a pseudogene. The length of the CDR3 is 14 residues. DNA of the CDR3: TGCACCAGCCGGGGGGGCCTCACCTACAATGAGCAGTTCTTC. Protein: CTSRGGLTYNEQFF.